The present TCR beta chain was sequenced within a study of blood T cells in healthy people across ages. The CDR3 covers 14 residues. From germline, CDR1 is MGHDK and CDR2 SYGVNS. The trim removed 0 bases at V and 4 bases at J, leaving 1 base unmatched. Alongside a J-beta primer mix, a sample-barcoded 5' primer served in a second PCR lasting about 7 to 11 cycles. TCRdb fed the 5' RACE reads into MiXCR, producing one record per CDR3 protein. This table holds roughly 800,000 distinct CDR3 sequences, roughly 25% found once. This clonotype came up a few times. The data also belong to a second study, concerning T cells of mothers and their children.

The chain carries TRBV25-1 and TRBJ2-5, with TRBD2 matching over 8 bases. The sequence came from a boy younger than 18 in good health. The sample consisted of blood. The CDR3 DNA sequence: TGTGCCAGCAGTGAATACGCGGGAGGAGAGACCCAGTACTTC. Translated: CASSEYAGGETQYF. The full variable domain, completed using reference TRBV25-1 and TRBJ2-5, is EADIYQTPRYLVIGTGKKITLECSQTMGHDKMYWYQQDPGMELHLIHYSYGVNSTEKGDLSSESTVSRIRTEHFPLTLESARPSHTSQYLCASSEYAGGETQYFGPGTRLLVL.